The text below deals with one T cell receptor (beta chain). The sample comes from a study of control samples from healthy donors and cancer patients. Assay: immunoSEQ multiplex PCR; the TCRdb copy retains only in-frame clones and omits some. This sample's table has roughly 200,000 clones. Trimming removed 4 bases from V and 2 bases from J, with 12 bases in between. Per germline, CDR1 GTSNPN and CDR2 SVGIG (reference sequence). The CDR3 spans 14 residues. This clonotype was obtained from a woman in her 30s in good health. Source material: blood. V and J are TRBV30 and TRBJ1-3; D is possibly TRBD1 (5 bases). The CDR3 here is CAWKVQGAGNTIYF. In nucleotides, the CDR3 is TGTGCCTGGAAGGTCCAGGGTGCTGGAAACACCATATATTTT.